These T cell receptor beta chains were read from a single sample in a study of T cell changes during pregnancy in multiple sclerosis. Measured with immunoSEQ multiplex PCR; TCRdb has only the in-frame clones, and not every one. The sample includes about 39,000 clones, roughly 93% of them seen just once. This specimen consisted of CD4+ T cells from peripheral blood mononuclear cells, obtained after pregnancy. These receptors were collected from a female donor with multiple sclerosis, enrolled in a pregnancy study. Each CDR3 is given with its conserved first and last residue.

TRBV6-1	14	CASSAGAGIGELFF
TRBV12-5	13	CASAFSGLYGYTF
TRBV7-9	14	CASSPGGTQETQYF
TRBV15	15	CATSNTGTRGETQYF
TRBV7-9	12	CASSLNEGGYTF
TRBV4-2	16	CASSSERGQNTGELFF
TRBV5-4	15	CASSLGSGGKNIQYF
TRBV7-2	15	CASNPGLAGPNEQFF
TRBV7-6	14	CASSERIGGEKLFF
TRBV5-1	12	CASSLVVGEQYF
TRBV15	15	CATSHRGGSTDTQYF
TRBV18	15	CASSPVRVSTDTQYF
TRBV5-6	16	CASSLIQGADSGEQYF
TRBV30	15	CAWSNGDRGRETQYF
TRBV6-6	16	CASSFRQGSLRYGYTF
TRBV19	12	CASSIGMNGYTF
TRBV5-1	15	CASSQGSTGSYEQYF
TRBV7-2	18	CASSSGAVVAGVWNEQYF
TRBV13	17	CASSPTGGQASNTEAFF
TRBV5-4	15	CASSLELVGTGELFF
TRBV5-6	16	CASSFPAGGKQETQYF
TRBV29-1	13	CSVAWGGNTEAFF
TRBV6-6	14	CASSDNGQGNIQYF
TRBV7-6	16	CASSLVGGTGDYEQYF
TRBV19	15	CASTSGPGASTEAFF
TRBV4-2	20	CASSLGHFPGQGARGTEAFF
TRBV11-2	11	CASEQGYGYTF
TRBV6-6	14	CASSQTGGDSPLHF
TRBV19	15	CASSITGQGNQPQHF
TRBV30	14	CAWTAGGSSYEQYF
TRBV2	13	CASSFLDPDTQYF
TRBV7-8	15	CASSAGRLTARGYTF
TRBV6-5	14	CASSTGLVNTEAFF
TRBV19	13	CASRGGVGAEAFF
TRBV6-4	15	CASSDGSPGTGELFF
TRBV19	13	CASSIDRDLEQYF
TRBV9	14	CASSVSGNSYEQYF
TRBV4-1	13	CASSLSTPEKLFF
TRBV11-3	13	CASSGKGRTEAFF